The clone carrying this T cell receptor beta chain has just one count. The data were obtained in a study of blood T cell repertoires in COVID-19. There are 14 residues in the CDR3. CDR1 and CDR2 from the germline V gene are SGHKS and YYEKEE (reference sequence). V gave up 0 bases and J gave up 5 bases, with 6 bases separating them. In the authors' workflow: Amplification of reference gene primers provided the estimated nucleated cell counts. Generated by immunoSEQ multiplex PCR, the TCRdb table keeps only in-frame clones and is missing some. The DNA gave D and trimming, while V, J and clone size come from that table. The sample shows 150,000 to 180,000 clones, approximately 80% of them seen only once.

The origin of this receptor is a woman between 55 and 75 years old with COVID-19, enrolled during active disease. The chain uses TRBV5-5 and TRBJ1-6; no firm D call. The sample comprised peripheral blood. The CDR3 here is CASSLARDNSPLHF. The CDR3 DNA follows: TGTGCCAGCAGCTTGGCACGGGATAATTCACCCCTCCACTTT. Looking up the rest from reference TRBV5-5 and TRBJ1-6 gives the full variable domain: DAGVTQSPTHLIKTRGQQVTLRCSPISGHKSVSWYQQVLGQGPQFIFQYYEKEERGRGNFPDRFSARQFPNYSSELNVNALLLGDSALYLCASSLARDNSPLHFGNGTRLTVT.